The text below deals with one T cell receptor beta chain. What it binds is not known. The ends were cut back, 4 bases at V and 11 bases at J, with 18 bases in the middle. CDR1 is MNHNS, CDR2 SASEGT, per germline. The length of the CDR3 is 15 residues. The data were produced by immunoSEQ multiplex PCR, yet TCRdb's version contains in-frame clones alone and is incomplete. The repertoire includes around 78,000 clones, over 70% of them detected once, and roughly 4.8% sits in the top ten. The data originate from a study of OX40 agonist ivuxolimab in advanced cancers. Study results and limitations: Expansion of clones was among the lowest in partial responders at 0.1-3.0 mg/kg.

J is TRBJ1-6 and V is TRBV6-1; D possibly corresponds to TRBD1 (5 bases). This clonotype was sampled from an adult with an advanced solid tumor such as melanoma, head and neck, liver or kidney cancer. The starting material was CD4+ or CD8+ T cells sorted from blood, obtained in a trial of the OX40 agonist ivuxolimab. The CDR3 DNA reads TGTGCCAGCAGTGGCCCGGGCCTGGGACGCGCACCCCTCCACTTT. Its protein is CASSGPGLGRAPLHF.